The next 27 T cell receptor beta chains were all read from a single sample in a study of T cells in Graves' hyperthyroidism and ophthalmopathy. RNA transcripts yielded amplified TCR beta CDR3 regions. In the first-round RT-PCR of the TCR CDR3, the HTBI primer set was used. One entry per CDR3 protein results from TCRdb running MiXCR on the multiplex PCR reads. The sample has some 300,000 distinct CDR3 sequences, roughly an eighth seen once; the top ten hold 7.9%. Material: blood. Source of these receptors: a woman in her thirties or forties with Graves' hyperthyroidism.

The chain carries TRBV18 and TRBJ2-2; D gene uncertain. The CDR3 has 14 residues. CDR1 is KGHSH and CDR2 is LQKENI in the germline V gene. V was trimmed by 2 bases and J by 3 bases, leaving 7 bases between them. The CDR3 here is CASSPSRDTGELFF. DNA for the CDR3: TGTGCCAGCTCACCATCCCGCGACACCGGGGAGCTGTTTTTT.

The J gene is TRBJ1-2, the V gene TRBV18; 10 nucleotides match TRBD1. Losses at the gene ends were 3 bases for V and 6 bases for J; bases not matched to a gene: 7. The CDR3 spans 15 residues. The germline V gene has CDR1 KGHSH and CDR2 LQKENI. This chain's CDR3 is CASSPGQGKLDGYTF. The CDR3 nucleotides are TGTGCCAGCTCACCGGGACAGGGGAAATTAGATGGCTACACCTTC.

This clonotype was seen repeatedly, ten times or more. V and J are TRBV15 and TRBJ2-1; D gene uncertain. V was clipped by 0 bases and J by 0 bases, with 6 bases between them. The CDR3 has 15 residues. The germline V gene has CDR1 LNHNV and CDR2 YYDKDF (reference sequence). The DNA of the CDR3 is TGTGCCACCAGCAGAGAGGCGAGCTCCTACAATGAGCAGTTCTTC. Translation gives CATSREASSYNEQFF.

This clonotype came up many times. V is TRBV28 and J is TRBJ2-5; the match to TRBD2 covers 7 bases. Germline V CDR1 and CDR2: MDHEN, SYDVKM. Trimming cost V 0 bases and J 2 bases; bases outside gene matches: 6. This CDR3 comprises 16 residues. The CDR3 protein is CASSLWAGDGQETQYF. The CDR3 DNA is TGTGCCAGCAGTTTATGGGCGGGAGATGGGCAAGAGACCCAGTACTTC.

Remarks on this clonotype: An end of the junction differs from the germline gene, which may be a read error. This chain connects TRBV11-1 to TRBJ1-5; D uncertain. This CDR3 contains 16 residues. Germline CDR1 reads SGHAT; CDR2 reads FQDESV (reference sequence). The CDR3 nucleotides read TGTGCCAGCAGCTTAGGTTCCAGATATAGCAATCATCCCCAGCATTTT. Translation gives CASSLGSRYSNHPQHF.

This clonotype was recorded at least ten times. The J gene is TRBJ1-1, the V gene TRBV28, with D unresolved. The CDR3 extends over 11 amino acids. Trimming left V 5 bases short and J 0 bases short, with 1 base between. Germline V gene data show CDR1 as MDHEN and CDR2 as SYDVKM. This CDR3 reads CASSVNTEAFF. The DNA for the CDR3 is TGTGCCAGCAGTGTGAACACTGAAGCTTTCTTT.

The rearrangement uses TRBV5-5 and TRBJ2-5, with D perhaps TRBD1 (5 bases). The CDR3 extends over 14 amino acids. The germline V and J ends were trimmed by 4 bases and 5 bases, with 15 bases remaining between them. The germline V gene encodes CDR1 SGHKS and CDR2 YYEKEE (reference sequence). The CDR3 region is CASSPNSGYETQYF. CDR3 DNA sequence: TGTGCCAGCAGCCCAAACTCAGGGTACGAGACCCAGTACTTC.

The sample holds a few counts of this clonotype. The gene calls are TRBV5-5 and TRBJ2-7; tentatively, D is TRBD1 (6 bases). The CDR3 runs to 15 residues. CDR1 SGHKS and CDR2 YYEKEE come from the germline V gene (reference sequence). Trimming removed 2 bases at V and 2 bases at J, with 14 bases between. Here the CDR3 DNA reads TGTGCCAGCAGCTTTACACAGGGAATCACCTACGAGCAGTACTTC. It codes for CASSFTQGITYEQYF. Drawing the rest from reference TRBV5-5 and TRBJ2-7, the complete variable domain is DAGVTQSPTHLIKTRGQQVTLRCSPISGHKSVSWYQQVLGQGPQFIFQYYEKEERGRGNFPDRFSARQFPNYSSELNVNALLLGDSALYLCASSFTQGITYEQYFGPGTRLTVT.

This clonotype was seen many times. CDR3 DNA sequence: TGTGCCAGCAGTTTCGTAGACAGGGTCCAGAATACGCAGTATTTT. This sequence encodes CASSFVDRVQNTQYF. The rearrangement links TRBV28 to TRBJ2-3; TRBD1 agrees at 7 bases. From germline, CDR1 is MDHEN and CDR2 SYDVKM. CDR3 length: 15 amino acids. J gave up 7 bases and V 3 bases, and 10 bases lay outside the gene matches.

To note about this clonotype: Sequence at one end of the junction differs from germline and may be a read error. The chain links TRBV18 to TRBJ1-1; no reliable D call. This CDR3 has 13 residues. Germline CDR1 is KGHSH and CDR2 is LQKENI. CDR3 protein: CASSRGGNTGAFF. The CDR3 DNA is TGTGCCAGCTCACGAGGCGGGAACACTGGAGCTTTCTTT.

Only a few counts were recorded for this clonotype. This chain links TRBV24-1 with TRBJ2-3, with TRBD1 identical over 10 bases. The CDR3 is made up of 16 amino acids. Germline V gene data show CDR1 as KGHDR and CDR2 as SFDVKD. Losses at the gene ends were 3 bases for V and 7 bases for J; bases not matched to a gene: 9. CDR3 coding DNA: TGTGCCACCAGTGATCACCGGGACAGGGGATTGAATACGCAGTATTTT. It yields the protein CATSDHRDRGLNTQYF.

Ten or more counts support this clonotype. V and J are TRBV20-1 and TRBJ2-1, with 8 bases identical to TRBD2. The CDR3 covers 13 residues. Germline V CDR1 and CDR2: DFQATT, SNEGSKA (reference sequence). The trim removed 0 bases at V and 9 bases at J, leaving 4 bases unmatched. The DNA of the CDR3 is TGCAGTGCTAGAGACGGGAGGGCCTTTGAGCAGTTCTTC. This codes for CSARDGRAFEQFF.

The J gene is TRBJ2-2, the V gene TRBV3-1, with D unclear. Per the germline V gene, CDR1 is LGHDT and CDR2 is YNNKEL (reference sequence). V was clipped by 2 bases and J by 6 bases, with 13 bases between them. The CDR3 has 15 residues. The CDR3 reads CASSQQQTTPGELFF. DNA of the CDR3: TGTGCCAGCAGCCAACAACAGACAACCCCCGGGGAGCTGTTTTTT.

This clonotype occurred many times. The CDR3 sequence is CAISESPPHTEAFF. The CDR3 DNA is TGTGCCATCAGTGAATCCCCCCCGCACACTGAAGCTTTCTTT. This sequence joins TRBV10-3 and TRBJ1-1, with D unclear. Germline CDR1 reads ENHRY; CDR2 reads SYGVKD. The ends were cut back, 3 bases at V and 3 bases at J, with 11 bases in the middle. There are 14 residues in the CDR3.

This clonotype was counted many times. The chain recombines TRBV29-1 with TRBJ2-7, with 9 bases that match TRBD1. Germline CDR1 and CDR2: SQVTM and ANQGSEA. The CDR3 covers 14 residues. Trimming cost V 0 bases and J 2 bases; bases outside gene matches: 2. The CDR3 coding sequence is TGCAGCGTTGAAGAACAGGGGGCGACCTACGAGCAGTACTTC. This translates into CSVEEQGATYEQYF.

This clonotype appeared many times. The chain combines TRBV5-1 with TRBJ1-4; 8 bases fit TRBD1. The junction had 10 bases not matched to a gene; V was cut back by 10 bases and J by 2 bases. The germline V gene has CDR1 SGHRS and CDR2 YFSETQ. The CDR3 totals 15 residues. The CDR3 bases are TGCGCCCGCGGACAGGGACCCCACACTAATGAAAAACTGTTTTTT. Protein product: CARGQGPHTNEKLFF.

This clonotype was seen many times. The CDR3 here is CAWSDGTVNTGELFF. The DNA of the CDR3 is TGTGCCTGGAGTGACGGGACGGTAAACACCGGGGAGCTGTTTTTT. V is TRBV30 and J is TRBJ2-2; D may be TRBD1 or TRBD2 (5 bases each). This CDR3 spans 15 amino acids. CDR1 is GTSNPN and CDR2 is SVGIG in the germline V gene (reference sequence). The ends were cut back, 1 base at V and 2 bases at J, with 11 bases in the middle.

This clonotype appeared many times. The genes are TRBV7-6 and TRBJ1-2, with a tentative D call TRBD1 (6 bases). Germline assignment: CDR1 SGHVS and CDR2 FNYEAQ. Trimming cost V 6 bases and J 8 bases, with 16 bases left between them. CDR3 length: 13 residues. CDR3 sequence: CASRSKRGGGYTF. CDR3 sequence (DNA): TGTGCCAGCAGATCAAAAAGGGGGGGCGGCTACACCTTC.

This clonotype was seen ten or more times. The genes are TRBV2 and TRBJ2-2, with D possibly being TRBD1 (7 bases). CDR1 and CDR2 (germline): SNHLY, FYNNEI. The CDR3 runs to 16 residues. The V gene lost 8 bases and the J gene lost 7 bases, with 23 bases spanning the gap. This CDR3 is CASDGRGALLGGELFF. The CDR3 DNA reads TGTGCCAGCGACGGCAGGGGGGCCCTCTTGGGCGGGGAGCTGTTTTTT.

This clonotype turned up a few times. The rearrangement uses TRBV7-9 and TRBJ2-1, with D uncertain. This CDR3 is 13 amino acids long. The V gene lost 4 bases and the J gene lost 5 bases, with 9 bases spanning the gap. Looked up from germline, CDR1 is SEHNR and CDR2 is FQNEAQ (reference sequence). Here the CDR3 reads CASSSRSDNEQFF. The DNA of the CDR3 is TGTGCCAGCAGCTCCCGAAGCGACAATGAGCAGTTCTTC.

The rearrangement joins TRBV18 to TRBJ1-1; 12 nucleotides align to TRBD1. V lost 3 bases to trimming and J lost 1 base; unmatched junction nucleotides: 3. The CDR3 covers 16 residues. From germline, CDR1 is KGHSH and CDR2 LQKENI. The CDR3 loop is CASSPGQGAGNTEAFF. CDR3 DNA: TGTGCCAGCTCACCGGGACAGGGGGCCGGGAACACTGAAGCTTTCTTT. The full variable domain, in which reference TRBV18 and TRBJ1-1 provide the parts outside the CDR3, is NAGVMQNPRHLVRRRGQEARLRCSPMKGHSHVYWYRQLPEEGLKFMVYLQKENIIDESGMPKERFSAEFPKEGPSILRIQQVVRGDSAAYFCASSPGQGAGNTEAFFGQGTRLTVV.

In its sample, this clonotype was seen many times. V is TRBV20-1 and J is TRBJ1-4, with 7 bases identical to TRBD1. With 1 base clipped from V and 6 bases from J, the junction kept 8 bases outside the gene matches. CDR3 length: 15 amino acids. Per germline, CDR1 DFQATT and CDR2 SNEGSKA (reference sequence). DNA of the CDR3: TGCAGTGCTAGAGTCCGGTCAGGGGGGCATGAAAAACTGTTTTTT. As protein: CSARVRSGGHEKLFF.

This clonotype has ten or more counts. The chain combines TRBV5-1 with TRBJ2-1; D ambiguous. V was trimmed by 0 bases and J by 2 bases, leaving 9 bases between them. This CDR3 comprises 15 residues. Germline V gene lookup returns CDR1 SGHRS and CDR2 YFSETQ. In nucleotides, the CDR3 is TGCGCCAGCAGCTTGGTAGCCTCCACCTACAATGAGCAGTTCTTC. This gives the protein CASSLVASTYNEQFF.

This clonotype was seen at least ten times. This chain uses TRBV2 with TRBJ1-6; 7 bases are shared with TRBD1. Germline CDR1 and CDR2: SNHLY and FYNNEI. Germline trimming cut 7 bases from V and 10 bases from J; bases unmatched to any gene: 4. This CDR3 has 12 residues. The CDR3 sequence is CASKQGFSPLHF. Here the CDR3 DNA reads TGTGCCAGCAAACAGGGGTTCTCACCCCTCCACTTT.

Turning to this clonotype: A much larger clone differs from this one at a single base, so this may be a read error. The rearrangement uses TRBV13 and TRBJ2-7; tentatively, D is TRBD2 (5 bases). The CDR3 covers 12 residues. Germline values: CDR1 PRHDT, CDR2 FYEKMQ (reference sequence). Trimming took off 8 bases at V and 6 bases at J, with 14 bases between the two ends. In nucleotides, the CDR3 is TGTGCCAGCGGTGCCCACCGGGGCGAGCAGTACTTC. This translates into CASGAHRGEQYF.

This clonotype was observed at least ten times. The chain recombines TRBV27 with TRBJ2-1; TRBD2 aligns across 7 bases. In germline, CDR1 is MNHEY, CDR2 SMNVEV (reference sequence). J was trimmed by 4 bases and V by 6 bases; bases with no gene match: 9. The CDR3 has 15 residues. This CDR3 is CASRGILGLYNEQFF. CDR3 nucleotides: TGTGCCAGCAGAGGAATATTGGGACTATACAATGAGCAGTTCTTC.

The chain recombines TRBV19 with TRBJ1-5, with D possibly being TRBD1 (6 bases). The CDR3 runs to 17 residues. V was shortened by 1 base and J by 4 bases, with 17 bases between the two germline ends. Germline CDR1 reads LNHDA; CDR2 reads SQIVND (reference sequence). As DNA, the CDR3 is TGTGCCAGTAGTATAGGCTCGCGCGGGGGCCTGAATCAGCCCCAGCATTTT. This gives the protein CASSIGSRGGLNQPQHF.